This T cell receptor (beta chain) was sequenced in a study of blood T cell repertoires in COVID-19. V shed 4 bases, J shed 5 bases, and the junction held 6 bases outside the gene matches. Germline V gives CDR1 KGHDR, CDR2 SFDVKD. This CDR3 contains 15 residues. Some clones are missing from TCRdb's copy, which holds only in-frame ones; the method was immunoSEQ multiplex PCR. This table has 200,000 to 300,000 clones, about 87% appearing once. The receptor was isolated from a woman between 40 and 50 years old with acute COVID-19. What was sequenced was PBMCs or T cells enriched from blood (not recorded which). This chain connects TRBV24-1 to TRBJ2-3, with 9 bases fitting TRBD2. CDR3 residues: CATSDEGLAIDTQYF. CDR3 DNA: TGTGCCACCAGTGACGAGGGACTAGCAATAGATACGCAGTATTTT.